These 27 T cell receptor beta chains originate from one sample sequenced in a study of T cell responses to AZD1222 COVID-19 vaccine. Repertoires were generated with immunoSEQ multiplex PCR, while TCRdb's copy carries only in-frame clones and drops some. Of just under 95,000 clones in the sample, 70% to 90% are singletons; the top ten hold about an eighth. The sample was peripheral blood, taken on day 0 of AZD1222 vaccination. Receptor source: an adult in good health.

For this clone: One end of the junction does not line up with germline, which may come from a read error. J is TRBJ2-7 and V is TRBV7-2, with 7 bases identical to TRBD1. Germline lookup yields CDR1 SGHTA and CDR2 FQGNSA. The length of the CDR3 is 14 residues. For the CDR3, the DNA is TGTGCCAGCAGCTTGGGACAGTTCTCCCACGAGCAGTACTTC. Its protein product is CASSLGQFSHEQYF.

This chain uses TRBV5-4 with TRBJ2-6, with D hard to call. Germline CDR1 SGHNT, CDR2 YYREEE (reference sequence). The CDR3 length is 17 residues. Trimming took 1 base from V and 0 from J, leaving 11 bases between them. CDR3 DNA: TGTGCCAGCAGCTTGCAAGCAGGCCGCTCTGGGGCCAACGTCCTGACTTTC. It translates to CASSLQAGRSGANVLTF.

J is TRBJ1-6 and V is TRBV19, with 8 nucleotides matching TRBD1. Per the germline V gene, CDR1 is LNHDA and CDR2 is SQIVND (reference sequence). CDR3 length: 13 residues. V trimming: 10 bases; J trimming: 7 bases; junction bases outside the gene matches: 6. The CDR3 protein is CATSRQGNSPLHF. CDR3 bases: TGTGCCACCTCCCGACAGGGGAATTCACCCCTCCACTTT.

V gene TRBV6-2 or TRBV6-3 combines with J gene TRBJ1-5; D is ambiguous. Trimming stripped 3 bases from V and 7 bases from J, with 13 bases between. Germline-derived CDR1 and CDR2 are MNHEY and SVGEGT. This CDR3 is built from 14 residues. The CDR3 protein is CASSYTLSPQPQHF. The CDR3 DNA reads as TGTGCCAGCAGTTATACTTTATCCCCCCAGCCCCAGCATTTT.

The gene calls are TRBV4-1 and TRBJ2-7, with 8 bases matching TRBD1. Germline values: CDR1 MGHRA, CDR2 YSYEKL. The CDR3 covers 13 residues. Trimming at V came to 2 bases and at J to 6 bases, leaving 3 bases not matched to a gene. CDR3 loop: CASSQRTGSEQYF. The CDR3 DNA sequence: TGCGCCAGCAGCCAACGGACAGGGTCCGAGCAGTACTTC.

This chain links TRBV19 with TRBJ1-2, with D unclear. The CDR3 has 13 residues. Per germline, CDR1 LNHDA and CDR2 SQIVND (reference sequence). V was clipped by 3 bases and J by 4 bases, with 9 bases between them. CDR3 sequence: CASSIPPTYGYTF. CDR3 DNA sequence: TGTGCCAGTAGTATCCCCCCCACCTATGGCTACACCTTC.

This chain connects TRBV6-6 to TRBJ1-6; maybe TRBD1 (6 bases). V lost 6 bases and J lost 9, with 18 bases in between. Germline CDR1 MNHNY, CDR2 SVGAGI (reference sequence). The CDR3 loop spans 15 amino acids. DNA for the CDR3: TGTGCCAGCAGCTCTTCAGGGGATCTAAGTTCACCCCTCCACTTT. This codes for CASSSSGDLSSPLHF.

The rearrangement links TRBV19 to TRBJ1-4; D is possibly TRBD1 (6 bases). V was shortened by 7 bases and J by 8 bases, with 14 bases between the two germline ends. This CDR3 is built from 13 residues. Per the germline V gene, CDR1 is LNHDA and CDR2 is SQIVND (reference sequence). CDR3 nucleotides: TGTGCCAGTATTCCCAGGGGTGGGGAAAAACTGTTTTTT. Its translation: CASIPRGGEKLFF.

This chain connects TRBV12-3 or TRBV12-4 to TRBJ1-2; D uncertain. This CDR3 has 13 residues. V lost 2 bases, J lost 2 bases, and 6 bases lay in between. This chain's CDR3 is CASSLNHNYGYTF. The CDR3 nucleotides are TGTGCCAGCAGTTTAAATCACAACTATGGCTACACCTTC.

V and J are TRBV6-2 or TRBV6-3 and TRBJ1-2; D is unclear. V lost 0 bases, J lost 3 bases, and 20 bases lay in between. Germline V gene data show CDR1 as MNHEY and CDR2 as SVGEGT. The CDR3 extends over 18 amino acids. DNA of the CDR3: TGTGCCAGCAGTTACTCGTACATGAGTTCTAGGAGTCACTATGGCTACACCTTC. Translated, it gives CASSYSYMSSRSHYGYTF.

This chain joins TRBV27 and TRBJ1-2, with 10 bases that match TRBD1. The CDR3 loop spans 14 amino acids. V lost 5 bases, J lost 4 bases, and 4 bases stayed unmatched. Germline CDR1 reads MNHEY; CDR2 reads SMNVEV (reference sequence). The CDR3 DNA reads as TGTGCCAGCAGTCGACAGGGGGCGGGCTATGGCTACACCTTC. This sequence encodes CASSRQGAGYGYTF.

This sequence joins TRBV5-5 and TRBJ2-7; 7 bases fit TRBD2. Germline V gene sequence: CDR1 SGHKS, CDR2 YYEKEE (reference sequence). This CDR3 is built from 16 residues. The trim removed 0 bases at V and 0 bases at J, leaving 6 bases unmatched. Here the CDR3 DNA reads TGTGCCAGCAGCTTGGCGGGGGGTTGGGGCTCCTACGAGCAGTACTTC. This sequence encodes CASSLAGGWGSYEQYF.

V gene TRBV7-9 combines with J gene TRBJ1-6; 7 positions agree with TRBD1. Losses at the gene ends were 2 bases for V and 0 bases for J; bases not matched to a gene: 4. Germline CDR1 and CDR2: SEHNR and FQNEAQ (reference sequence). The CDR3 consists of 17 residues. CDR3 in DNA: TGTGCCAGCAGCTTAATGGACAGGAGCTCCTATAATTCACCCCTCCACTTT. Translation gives CASSLMDRSSYNSPLHF.

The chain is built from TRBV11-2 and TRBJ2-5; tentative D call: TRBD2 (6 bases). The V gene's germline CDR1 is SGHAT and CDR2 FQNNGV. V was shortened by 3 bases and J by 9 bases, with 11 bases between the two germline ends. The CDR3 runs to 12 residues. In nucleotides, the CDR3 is TGTGCCAGCAGCTTCGGGGGTGCGGCCCAGTACTTC. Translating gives CASSFGGAAQYF.

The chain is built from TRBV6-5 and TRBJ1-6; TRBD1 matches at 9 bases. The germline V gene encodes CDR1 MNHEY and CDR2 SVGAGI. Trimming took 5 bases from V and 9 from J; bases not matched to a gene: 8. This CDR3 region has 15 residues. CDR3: CASSTRGQGRSPLHF. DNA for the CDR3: TGTGCCAGCAGTACCCGGGGACAGGGTCGTTCACCCCTCCACTTT.

The CDR3 DNA follows: TGTGCCTGGAGTGCAGTAGCTTGGACTAATGAAAAACTGTTTTTT. Translation: CAWSAVAWTNEKLFF. This chain joins TRBV30 and TRBJ1-4; no reliable D call. The CDR3 runs 15 residues. Germline assignment: CDR1 GTSNPN and CDR2 SVGIG (reference sequence). Trimming took 1 base from V and 2 from J, leaving 11 bases between them.

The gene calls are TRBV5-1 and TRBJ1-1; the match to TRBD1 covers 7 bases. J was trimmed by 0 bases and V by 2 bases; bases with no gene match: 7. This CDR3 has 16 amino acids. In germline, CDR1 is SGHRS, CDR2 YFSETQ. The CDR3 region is CASSLETGLLNTEAFF. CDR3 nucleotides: TGCGCCAGCAGCTTAGAGACAGGGCTTCTGAACACTGAAGCTTTCTTT.

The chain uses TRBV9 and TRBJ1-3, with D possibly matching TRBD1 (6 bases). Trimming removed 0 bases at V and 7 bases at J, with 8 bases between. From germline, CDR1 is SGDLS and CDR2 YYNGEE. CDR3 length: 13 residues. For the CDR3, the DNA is TGTGCCAGCAGCGTAGAAGGACAGAACACCATATATTTT. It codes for CASSVEGQNTIYF.

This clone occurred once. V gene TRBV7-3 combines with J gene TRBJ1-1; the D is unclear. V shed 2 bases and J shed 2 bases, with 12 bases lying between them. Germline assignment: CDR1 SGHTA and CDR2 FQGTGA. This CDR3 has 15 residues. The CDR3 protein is CASSLYPNPNTEAFF. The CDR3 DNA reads TGTGCCAGCAGCTTATACCCTAATCCAAACACTGAAGCTTTCTTT.

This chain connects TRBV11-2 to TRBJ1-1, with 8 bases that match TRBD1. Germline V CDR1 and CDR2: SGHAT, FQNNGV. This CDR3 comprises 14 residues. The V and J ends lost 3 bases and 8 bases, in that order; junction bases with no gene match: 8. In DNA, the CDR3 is TGTGCCAGCAGCTTCGGACAGGGAGGCGGGGAAGCTTTCTTT. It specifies CASSFGQGGGEAFF.

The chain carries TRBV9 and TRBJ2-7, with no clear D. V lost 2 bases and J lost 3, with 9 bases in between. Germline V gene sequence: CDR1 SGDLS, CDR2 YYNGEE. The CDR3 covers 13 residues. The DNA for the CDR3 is TGTGCCAGCAGCGTCTCGGAAGGCTACGAGCAGTACTTC. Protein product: CASSVSEGYEQYF. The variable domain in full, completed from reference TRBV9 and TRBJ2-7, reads DSGVTQTPKHLITATGQRVTLRCSPRSGDLSVYWYQQSLDQGLQFLIQYYNGEERAKGNILERFSAQQFPDLHSELNLSSLELGDSALYFCASSVSEGYEQYFGPGTRLTVT.

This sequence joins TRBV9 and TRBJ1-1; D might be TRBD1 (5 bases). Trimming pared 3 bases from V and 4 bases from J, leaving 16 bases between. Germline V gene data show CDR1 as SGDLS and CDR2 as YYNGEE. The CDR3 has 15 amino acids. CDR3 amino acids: CASSAVTVGGTEAFF. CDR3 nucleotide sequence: TGTGCCAGCAGCGCCGTAACTGTCGGGGGCACTGAAGCTTTCTTT.

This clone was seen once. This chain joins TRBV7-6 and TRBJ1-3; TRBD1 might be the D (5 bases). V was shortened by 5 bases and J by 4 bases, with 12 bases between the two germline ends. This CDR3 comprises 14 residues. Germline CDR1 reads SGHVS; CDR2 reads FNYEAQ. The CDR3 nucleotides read TGTGCCAGCAGCCTAGGAGGGGACGGAAACACCATATATTTT. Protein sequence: CASSLGGDGNTIYF.

The CDR3: CASSEQGVSYNEQFF. CDR3 DNA sequence: TGCGCCAGCAGCGAACAGGGGGTATCCTACAATGAGCAGTTCTTC. The chain recombines TRBV4-1 with TRBJ2-1; 8 bases line up with TRBD1. J lost 1 base, V lost 5 bases, and 4 bases had no gene match. The CDR3 is 15 residues long. Germline V gene sequence: CDR1 MGHRA, CDR2 YSYEKL.

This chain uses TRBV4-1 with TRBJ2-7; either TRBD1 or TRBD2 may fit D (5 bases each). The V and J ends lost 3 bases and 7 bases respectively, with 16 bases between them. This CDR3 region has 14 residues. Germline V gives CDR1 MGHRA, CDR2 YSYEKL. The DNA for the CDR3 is TGCGCCAGCAGCCAGGGACGGCTTTCTCGGGAGCAGTACTTC. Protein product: CASSQGRLSREQYF.

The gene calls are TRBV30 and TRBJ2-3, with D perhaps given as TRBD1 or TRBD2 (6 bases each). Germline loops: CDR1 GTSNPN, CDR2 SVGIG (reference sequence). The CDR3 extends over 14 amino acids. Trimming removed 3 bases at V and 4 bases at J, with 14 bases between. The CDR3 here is CAWSPGGGADTQYF. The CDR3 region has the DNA TGTGCCTGGAGCCCTGGGGGCGGGGCAGATACGCAGTATTTT.

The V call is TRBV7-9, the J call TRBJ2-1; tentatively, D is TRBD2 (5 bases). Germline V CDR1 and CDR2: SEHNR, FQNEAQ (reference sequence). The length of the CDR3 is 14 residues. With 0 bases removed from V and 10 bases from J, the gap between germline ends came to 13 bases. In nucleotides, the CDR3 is TGTGCCAGCAGCTTAGCGCGGGCAGGACCAGAGCAGTTCTTC. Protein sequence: CASSLARAGPEQFF.